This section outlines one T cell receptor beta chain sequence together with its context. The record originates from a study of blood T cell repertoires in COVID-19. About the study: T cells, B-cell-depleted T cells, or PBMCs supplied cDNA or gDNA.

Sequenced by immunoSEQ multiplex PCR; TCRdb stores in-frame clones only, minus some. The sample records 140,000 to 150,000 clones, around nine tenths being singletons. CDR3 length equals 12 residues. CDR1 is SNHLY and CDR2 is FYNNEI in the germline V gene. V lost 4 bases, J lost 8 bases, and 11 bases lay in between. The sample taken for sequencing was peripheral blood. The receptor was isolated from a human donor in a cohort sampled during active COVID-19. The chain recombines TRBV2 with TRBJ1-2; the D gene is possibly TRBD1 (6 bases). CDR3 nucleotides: TGTGCCAGCAGTGCACAGGGTGGCGGCTACACCTTC. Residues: CASSAQGGGYTF. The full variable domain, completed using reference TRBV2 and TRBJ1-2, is EPEVTQTPSHQVTQMGQEVILRCVPISNHLYFYWYRQILGQKVEFLVSFYNNEISEKSEIFDDQFSVERPDGSNFTLKIRSTKLEDSAMYFCASSAQGGGYTFGSGTRLTVV.